This T cell receptor beta chain was captured in a study of spatial heterogeneity in lung cancer (dated by TCRdb to the late 2010s). The study in broad terms: More beta-chain than alpha-chain transcripts were consistently detected, likely reflecting higher beta-chain transcript abundance. A strong correlation was found between TCR transcript counts in tumor regions and a T cell transcriptional module score from matched bulk RNA-seq. In the raw uncorrected reads, each unique combination of TCR and UMI appeared more than ten times on average. In non-small cell lung cancer, the study made a quantitative comparison of TCR alpha and beta repertoires among multiple tumor regions, matched nontumor lung and blood. TCR repertoire features were related to nonsynonymous mutation counts determined by whole-exome sequencing of tumor tissue. Both alpha and beta chains were TCR-sequenced in 220 or so tumor regions, some 64 matched nontumor lung samples and roughly 50 PBMC samples obtained at surgery.

Read against the paper, the sample's time point label means: sample taken at primary tumor resection. Samples were obtained from around 72 patients with early-stage, untreated non-small cell lung cancer from the lung TRACERx cohort. Whole RNA extracted from tumor and nontumor lung tissue, or from cryopreserved PBMC samples, was used for TCR sequencing without cell sorting. Only patients with enough RNA available from two or more tumor regions were chosen for TCR sequencing. Tumor and adjacent nontumor lung specimens were reviewed by a lung pathologist before selection. Results the study describes overall, beyond this receptor: Confirming at a functional level the hypothesis that regional TCRs recognize regional mutations was considered to require additional single-cell paired TCR alpha and beta sequencing. Estimated TCR-seq coverage of tumor T cells was only roughly 7.3% for alpha chains and roughly 13% for beta chains. A correlation was observed between the number of expanded intratumoral alpha and beta TCRs and the tumor nonsynonymous mutation count. Counts of ubiquitous and regional expanded TCRs were found to correlate with counts of ubiquitous and regional nonsynonymous mutations, respectively.

Inclusive of the bounding cysteine and phenylalanine, the CDR3 is 14 residues long. Here the CDR3 DNA is all that survives: 42 bases in frame from base 1. The junction shows trimming of 0 bases on V and 0 bases on J, plus 5 bases between the germline ends. Sequences SGHKS (CDR1) and YYEKEE (CDR2) are obtained from the germline V gene (reference sequence). This clonotype is classified as medium-sized (0.01 to 0.1%). Its antigen is unknown. No base quality information exists; no much larger clone differs at one position. The library was generated by 5' RACE. TCRdb lists the instrument as NextSeq 500. To allow correction of PCR and sequencing errors, the TCR library protocol tagged every TCR cDNA molecule with a unique molecular identifier. Per the original workflow: TCR identification, UMI-based error correction and CDR3 extraction were all carried out with Decombinator tools. Expanded TCRs were defined as those above a frequency of 2 per 1,000, corresponding to the top 1% of the tumor frequency distribution. Expanded tumor TCRs were classed as regional if statistically deemed absent (corrected P<0.05) from at least one tumor region, otherwise ubiquitous. Each repertoire was subsampled 100 times to 5,000 TCRs, after which Renyi diversity was computed with the R vegan package. CDR3 similarity networks were built from amino acid triplet string-kernel similarity, connecting CDR3s with pairwise similarity above 0.82. The public reads were reanalyzed by TCRdb: fastp trimming at Q25, MiXCR alignment, in-frame beta chains only. Records with the same CDR3 protein are collapsed into one entry carrying the most frequent genes and DNA. The V and J calls follow TCRdb's processing rather than the paper's. Present in this sample are about 1,800 distinct CDR3 sequences, approximately 9% of which were seen just once. The top ten clonotypes cover 9.5% to 12% of the sample.

Sequencing used lung tumor tissue, obtained at surgery. The receptor comes from a female donor with early-stage non-small cell lung cancer. The chain is made from TRBV5-5 and TRBJ2-3, with no reliable assignment of the D segment. The sequence in DNA is TGTGCCAGCAGCTTGGTACGGAGCACAGATACGCAGTATTTT. This encodes CASSLVRSTDTQYF. Beyond the CDR3, the reference TRBV5-5 and TRBJ2-3 genes provide the residues; the full variable domain reads: DAGVTQSPTHLIKTRGQQVTLRCSPISGHKSVSWYQQVLGQGPQFIFQYYEKEERGRGNFPDRFSARQFPNYSSELNVNALLLGDSALYLCASSLVRSTDTQYFGPGTRLTVL.